These 3 T cell receptor beta chains originate from one sample sequenced in a study of cytomegalovirus exposure and HLA in healthy donors listed by TCRdb under 2017. Libraries were constructed by the immunoSEQ multiplex PCR assay. A mixture of 60 forward primers for TCR Vbeta segments and 13 reverse primers for TCR Jbeta segments was used in the multiplex PCR. The table was pulled from immuneACCESS by TCRdb, which kept in-frame rearrangements only. Such tables lose some clones; where checked, under half of the loss comes from unresolved V genes, and the rest has no known cause. Present in this sample are under 200,000 clones, around 83% of which were seen just once. Jointly, the top ten make up about 1.7% of the sample. Sequenced input: PBMCs. Source of these receptors: a young woman in good health and CMV-seronegative.

The chain recombines TRBV6-6 with TRBJ1-3; TRBD1 matches 11 bases. V shed 7 bases and J 0 bases; nucleotides not matched to a gene: 5. Looked up from germline, CDR1 is MNHNY and CDR2 is SVGAGI (reference sequence). The CDR3 contains 16 residues. The CDR3 DNA reads TGTGCCAGCATAGGACAGGGGGCCGACTCTGGAAACACCATATATTTT. Encoded protein: CASIGQGADSGNTIYF.

This chain joins TRBV4-2 and TRBJ1-5; D is unresolved. CDR3 length: 15 residues. Trimming cost V 0 bases and J 6 bases, with 12 bases left between them. Germline CDR1 is LGHNA and CDR2 is YNFKEQ. The DNA of the CDR3 is TGTGCCAGCAGCCAAGATGGCCCGGGAGGTCAGCCCCAGCATTTT. Its translation: CASSQDGPGGQPQHF.

The V call is TRBV28, the J call TRBJ2-3; 7 bases match TRBD1. J lost 3 bases, V lost 6 bases, and 9 bases had no gene match. Looked up from germline, CDR1 is MDHEN and CDR2 is SYDVKM. The length of the CDR3 is 15 residues. The CDR3 DNA reads as TGTGCCAGCAGAGTCGGGACAGTGGTTACAGATACGCAGTATTTT. Translated: CASRVGTVVTDTQYF. The full variable domain, completed using reference TRBV28 and TRBJ2-3, is DVKVTQSSRYLVKRTGEKVFLECVQDMDHENMFWYRQDPGLGLRLIYFSYDVKMKEKGDIPEGYSVSREKKERFSLILESASTNQTSMYLCASRVGTVVTDTQYFGPGTRLTVL.